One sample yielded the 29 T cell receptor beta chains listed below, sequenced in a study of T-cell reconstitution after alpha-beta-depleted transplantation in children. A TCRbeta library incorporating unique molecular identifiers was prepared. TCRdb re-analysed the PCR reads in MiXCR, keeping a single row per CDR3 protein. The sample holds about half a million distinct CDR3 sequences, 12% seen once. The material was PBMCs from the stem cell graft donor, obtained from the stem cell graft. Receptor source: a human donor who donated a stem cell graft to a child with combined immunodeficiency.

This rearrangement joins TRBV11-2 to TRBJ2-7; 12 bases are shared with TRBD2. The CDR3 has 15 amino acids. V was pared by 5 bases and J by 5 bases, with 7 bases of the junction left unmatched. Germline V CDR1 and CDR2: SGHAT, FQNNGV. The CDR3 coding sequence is TGTGCCAGCAGCCTCCTGCTAGCGGGAGGGGACGAGCAGTACTTC. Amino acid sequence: CASSLLLAGGDEQYF.

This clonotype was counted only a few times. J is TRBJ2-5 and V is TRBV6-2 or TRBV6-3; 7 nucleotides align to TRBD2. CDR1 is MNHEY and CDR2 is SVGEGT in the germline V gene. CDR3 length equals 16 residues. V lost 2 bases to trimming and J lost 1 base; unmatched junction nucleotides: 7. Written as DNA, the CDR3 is TGTGCCAGCAGTTACGGTCGGGAGGCAGTCCAAGAGACCCAGTACTTC. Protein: CASSYGREAVQETQYF.

CDR3 in amino acids: CAWSPLSGGLSGANVLTF. For the CDR3, the DNA is TGTGCCTGGAGTCCGCTTAGCGGGGGGCTCTCTGGGGCCAACGTCCTGACTTTC. The rearrangement joins TRBV30 to TRBJ2-6; 10 bases are shared with TRBD2. CDR3 length: 18 residues. The V gene end was trimmed by 2 bases and the J gene end by 0 bases; junction bases not matched to a gene: 7. Germline CDR1 is GTSNPN and CDR2 is SVGIG (reference sequence).

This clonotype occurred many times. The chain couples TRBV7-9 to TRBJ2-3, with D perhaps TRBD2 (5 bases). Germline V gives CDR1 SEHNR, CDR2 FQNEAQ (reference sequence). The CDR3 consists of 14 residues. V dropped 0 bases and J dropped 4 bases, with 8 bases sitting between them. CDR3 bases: TGTGCCAGCAGCTTAGCGGGAGCAGCAGATACGCAGTATTTT. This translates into CASSLAGAADTQYF.

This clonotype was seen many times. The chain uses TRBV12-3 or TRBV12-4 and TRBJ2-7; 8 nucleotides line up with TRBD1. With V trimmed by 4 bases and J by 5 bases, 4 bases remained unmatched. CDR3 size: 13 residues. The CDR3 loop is CASSSGQGDEQYF. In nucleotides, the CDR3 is TGTGCCAGCAGTTCCGGACAGGGTGACGAGCAGTACTTC.

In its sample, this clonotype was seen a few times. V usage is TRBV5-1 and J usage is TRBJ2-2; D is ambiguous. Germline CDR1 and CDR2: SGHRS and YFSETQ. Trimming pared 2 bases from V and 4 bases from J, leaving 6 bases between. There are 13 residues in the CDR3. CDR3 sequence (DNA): TGCGCCAGCAGCTTTCCTGGCACCGGGGAGCTGTTTTTT. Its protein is CASSFPGTGELFF.

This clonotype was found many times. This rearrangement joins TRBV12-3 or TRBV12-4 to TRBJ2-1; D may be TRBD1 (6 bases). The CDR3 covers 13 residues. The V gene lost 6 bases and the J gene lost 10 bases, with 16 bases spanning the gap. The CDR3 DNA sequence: TGTGCCAGCAGCCCAGGGGCCTTAGCGGAGCAGTTCTTC. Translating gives CASSPGALAEQFF.

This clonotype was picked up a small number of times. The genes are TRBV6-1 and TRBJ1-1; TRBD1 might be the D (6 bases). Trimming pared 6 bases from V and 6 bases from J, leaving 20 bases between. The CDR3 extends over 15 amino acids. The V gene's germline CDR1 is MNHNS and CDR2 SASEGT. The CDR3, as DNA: TGTGCCAGCAGGCGTTTAGGGGGGCGAGGCGCTGAAGCTTTCTTT. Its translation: CASRRLGGRGAEAFF.

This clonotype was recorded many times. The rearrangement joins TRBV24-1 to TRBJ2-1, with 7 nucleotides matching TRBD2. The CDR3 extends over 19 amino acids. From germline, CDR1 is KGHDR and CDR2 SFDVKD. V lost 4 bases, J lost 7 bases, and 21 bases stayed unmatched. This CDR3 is CATSDRRWAGDSSSNEQFF. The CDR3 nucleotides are TGTGCCACCAGTGACCGAAGGTGGGCGGGGGACTCGTCTTCGAATGAGCAGTTCTTC.

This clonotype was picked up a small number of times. The CDR3 sequence: CASSLNVYGYTF. CDR3 in DNA: TGTGCCAGCAGCCTGAATGTCTATGGCTACACCTTC. The rearrangement links TRBV6-6 to TRBJ1-2; D ambiguous. V lost 6 bases to trimming and J lost 4 bases, with 9 bases between them. This CDR3 has 12 residues. In germline, CDR1 is MNHNY, CDR2 SVGAGI (reference sequence).

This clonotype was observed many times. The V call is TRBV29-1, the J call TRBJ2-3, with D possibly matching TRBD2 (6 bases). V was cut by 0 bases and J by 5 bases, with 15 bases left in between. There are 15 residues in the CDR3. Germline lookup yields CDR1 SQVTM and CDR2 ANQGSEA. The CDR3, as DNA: TGCAGCGTTGAAGATCTCAATGCGGGACGAGATACGCAGTATTTT. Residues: CSVEDLNAGRDTQYF.

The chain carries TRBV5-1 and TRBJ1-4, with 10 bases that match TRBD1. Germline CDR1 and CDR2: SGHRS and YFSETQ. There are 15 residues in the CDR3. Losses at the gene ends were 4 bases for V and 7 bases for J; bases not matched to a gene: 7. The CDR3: CASSGRTGGGEKLFF. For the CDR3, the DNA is TGCGCCAGCAGCGGAAGGACAGGGGGAGGTGAAAAACTGTTTTTT.

CDR3 loop: CASSQIPRTSTGELFF. DNA for the CDR3: TGCGCCAGCAGCCAAATTCCCCGGACCTCTACCGGGGAGCTGTTTTTT. The chain carries TRBV4-3 and TRBJ2-2; no clear D gene. Between the trimmed V and J ends, which lost 2 bases and 5 bases, there was a span of 15 bases. CDR3 length equals 16 residues. Germline V gene lookup returns CDR1 LGHNA and CDR2 YSLEER.

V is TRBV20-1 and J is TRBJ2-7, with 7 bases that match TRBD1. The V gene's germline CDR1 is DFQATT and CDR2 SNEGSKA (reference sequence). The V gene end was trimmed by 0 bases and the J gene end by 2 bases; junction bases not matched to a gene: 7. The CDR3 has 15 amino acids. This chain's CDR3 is CSARDVTGAAYEQYF. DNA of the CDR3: TGCAGTGCTAGAGATGTCACAGGGGCGGCCTACGAGCAGTACTTC.

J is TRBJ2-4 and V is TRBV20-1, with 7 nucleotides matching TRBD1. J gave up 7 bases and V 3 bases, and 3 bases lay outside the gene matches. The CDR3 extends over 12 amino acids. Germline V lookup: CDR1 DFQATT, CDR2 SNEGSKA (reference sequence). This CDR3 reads CSARRGGNIQYF. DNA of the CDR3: TGCAGTGCTAGGAGAGGGGGCAACATTCAGTACTTC.

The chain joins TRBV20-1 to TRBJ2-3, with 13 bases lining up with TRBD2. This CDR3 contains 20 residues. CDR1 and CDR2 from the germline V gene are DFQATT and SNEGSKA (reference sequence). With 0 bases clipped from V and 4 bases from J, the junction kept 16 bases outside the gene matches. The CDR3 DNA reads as TGCAGTGCTAGAGAATGGACTAGCGGGAGCGGGTCTAATCTCGCAGATACGCAGTATTTT. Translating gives CSAREWTSGSGSNLADTQYF.

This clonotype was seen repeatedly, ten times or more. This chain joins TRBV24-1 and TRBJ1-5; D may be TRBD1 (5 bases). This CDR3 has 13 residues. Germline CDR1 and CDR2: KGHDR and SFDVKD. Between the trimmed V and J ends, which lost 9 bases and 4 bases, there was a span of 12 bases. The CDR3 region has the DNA TGTGCCACCTCTTCAAGGGGTAATCAGCCCCAGCATTTT. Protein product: CATSSRGNQPQHF.

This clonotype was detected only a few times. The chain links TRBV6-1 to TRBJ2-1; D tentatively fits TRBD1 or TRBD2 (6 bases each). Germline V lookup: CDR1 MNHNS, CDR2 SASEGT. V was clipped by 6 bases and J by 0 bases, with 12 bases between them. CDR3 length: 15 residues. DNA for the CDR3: TGTGCCAGCAGGTGGGGGGCGGTCTCCTACAATGAGCAGTTCTTC. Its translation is CASRWGAVSYNEQFF.

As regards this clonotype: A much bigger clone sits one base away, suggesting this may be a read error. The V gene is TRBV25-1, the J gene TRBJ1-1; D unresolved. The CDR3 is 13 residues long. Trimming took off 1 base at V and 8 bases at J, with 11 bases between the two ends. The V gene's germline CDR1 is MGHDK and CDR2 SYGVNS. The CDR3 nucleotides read TGTGCCAGCAGTGAATGGCAAGGTTTGGAAGCTTTCTTT. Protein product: CASSEWQGLEAFF.

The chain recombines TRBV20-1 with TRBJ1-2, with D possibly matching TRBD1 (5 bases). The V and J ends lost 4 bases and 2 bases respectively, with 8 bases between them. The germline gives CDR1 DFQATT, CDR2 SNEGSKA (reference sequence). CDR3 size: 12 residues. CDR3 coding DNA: TGCAGTGCTACAGGGATGAACTATGGCTACACCTTC. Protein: CSATGMNYGYTF.

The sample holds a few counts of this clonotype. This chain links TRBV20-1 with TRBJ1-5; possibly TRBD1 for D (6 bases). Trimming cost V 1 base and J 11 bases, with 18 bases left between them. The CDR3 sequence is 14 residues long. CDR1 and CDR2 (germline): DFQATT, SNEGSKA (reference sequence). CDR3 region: CSARGGAESGAQHF. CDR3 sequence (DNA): TGCAGTGCTAGAGGGGGGGCCGAGAGCGGGGCCCAGCATTTT.

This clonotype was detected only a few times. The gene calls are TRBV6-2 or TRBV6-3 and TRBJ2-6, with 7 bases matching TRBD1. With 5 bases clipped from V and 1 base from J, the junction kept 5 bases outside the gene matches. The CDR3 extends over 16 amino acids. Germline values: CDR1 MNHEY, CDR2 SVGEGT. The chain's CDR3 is CASSGDRASGANVLTF. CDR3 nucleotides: TGTGCCAGCAGTGGTGACAGGGCATCTGGGGCCAACGTCCTGACTTTC.

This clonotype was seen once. The CDR3 protein is CAISEGRTETQYF. The CDR3 bases are TGTGCCATCAGTGAAGGCAGGACGGAGACCCAGTACTTC. V gene TRBV10-3 combines with J gene TRBJ2-5; D is ambiguous. The germline CDR1 and CDR2 sequences are ENHRY and SYGVKD. The V end was cut by 3 bases, the J end by 5 bases, with 10 bases between. This CDR3 has 13 amino acids.

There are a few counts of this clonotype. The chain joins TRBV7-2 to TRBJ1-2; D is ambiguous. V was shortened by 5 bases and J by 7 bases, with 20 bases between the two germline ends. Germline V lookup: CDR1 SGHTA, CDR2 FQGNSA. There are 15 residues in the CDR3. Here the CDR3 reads CASSPRTTNLGGYTF. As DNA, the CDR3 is TGTGCCAGCAGCCCCCGGACGACCAATCTGGGTGGCTACACCTTC.

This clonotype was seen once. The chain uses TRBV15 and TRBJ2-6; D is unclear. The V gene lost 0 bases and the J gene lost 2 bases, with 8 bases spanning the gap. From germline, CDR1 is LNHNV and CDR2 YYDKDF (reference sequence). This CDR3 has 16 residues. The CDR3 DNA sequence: TGTGCCACCAGCAGAGATCCGATGGCTGGGGCCAACGTCCTGACTTTC. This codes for CATSRDPMAGANVLTF.

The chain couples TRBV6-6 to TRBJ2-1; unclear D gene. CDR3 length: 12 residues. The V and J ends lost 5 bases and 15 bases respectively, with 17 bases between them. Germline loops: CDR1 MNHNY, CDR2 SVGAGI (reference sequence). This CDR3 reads CASSPARPPWFF. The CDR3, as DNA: TGTGCCAGCAGTCCAGCGCGGCCCCCTTGGTTCTTC.

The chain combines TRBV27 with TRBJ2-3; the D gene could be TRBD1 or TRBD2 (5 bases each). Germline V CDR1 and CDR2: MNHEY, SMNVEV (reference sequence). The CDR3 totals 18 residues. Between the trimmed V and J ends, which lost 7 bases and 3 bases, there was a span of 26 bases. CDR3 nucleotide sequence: TGTGCCAGCACGGGTTTGTCGAGGGATAGGGGTGGGACAGATACGCAGTATTTT. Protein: CASTGLSRDRGGTDTQYF.

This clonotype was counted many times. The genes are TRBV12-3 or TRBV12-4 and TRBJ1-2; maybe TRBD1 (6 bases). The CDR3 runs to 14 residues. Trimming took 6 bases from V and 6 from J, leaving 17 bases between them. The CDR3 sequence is CASSPYQGTDGYTF. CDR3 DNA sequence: TGTGCCAGCAGCCCGTACCAGGGGACCGATGGCTACACCTTC.

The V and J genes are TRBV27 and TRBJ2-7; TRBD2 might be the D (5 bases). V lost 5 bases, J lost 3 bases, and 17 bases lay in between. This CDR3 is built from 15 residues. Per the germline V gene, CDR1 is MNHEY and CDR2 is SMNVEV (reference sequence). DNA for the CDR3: TGTGCCAGCAGTCCCCGGGCGGGCGTTCTCTACGAGCAGTACTTC. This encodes CASSPRAGVLYEQYF.